The 20 T cell receptor beta chains listed next were all sequenced from one sample in a study of blood T cells in healthy people across ages. Sample-barcoded 5' priming and a J-beta primer mix drove a second PCR of about 6 to 12 cycles. MiXCR was run by TCRdb on the 5' RACE reads, yielding one entry per CDR3 protein. The sample holds about 1,800,000 distinct CDR3 sequences; approximately 28% are singletons and the top ten take 7.7%. The sample comprised blood. The receptors shown here come from a woman aged 25 to 39 in good health.

This clonotype appeared a single time. The chain links TRBV20-1 to TRBJ2-3; D unclear. The CDR3 covers 13 residues. CDR1 DFQATT and CDR2 SNEGSKA come from the germline V gene (reference sequence). Trimming shortened V by 6 bases and J by 1 base, and 11 bases separated the two germline ends. The CDR3 DNA is TGCAGTGCCTGGGCGGACCGCACAGATACGCAGTATTTT. This sequence encodes CSAWADRTDTQYF.

About this clonotype itself: Since a much larger clone is just one base distant, this may be a read error. The rearrangement links TRBV6-5 to TRBJ1-2; weak D call: TRBD1 (5 bases). Germline-derived CDR1 and CDR2 are MNHEY and SVGAGI. The CDR3 is 13 amino acids. CDR3 DNA: TGTGCCAGCAGTCCGGACGGGGACTATGGCCACACCTTC. Translation gives CASSPDGDYGHTF.

About this clonotype: The germline gene is not matched at one end of the junction; a read error may be the cause. V gene TRBV4-1 combines with J gene TRBJ2-1; D gene ambiguous. Germline CDR1 reads MGHRA; CDR2 reads YSYEKL. This CDR3 is built from 13 residues. The CDR3 nucleotides are TGCGCCAGCAGGCAAGGACCCGAAAATGAGCAGTTCTTC. Translation gives CASRQGPENEQFF.

This clonotype was found many times. The rearrangement links TRBV9 to TRBJ2-7; 7 bases map to TRBD1. V was clipped by 0 bases and J by 6 bases; unmatched bases: 6. The CDR3 runs 14 residues. Germline-derived CDR1 and CDR2 are SGDLS and YYNGEE. CDR3: CASSVGGGSGEQYF. The CDR3 DNA is TGTGCCAGCAGCGTAGGAGGGGGCTCCGGCGAGCAGTACTTC.

This clonotype was observed a single time. The chain links TRBV28 to TRBJ2-5, with a weak D call TRBD2 (7 bases). The V and J ends lost 2 bases and 11 bases respectively, with 21 bases between them. Per the germline V gene, CDR1 is MDHEN and CDR2 is SYDVKM. This CDR3 region has 15 residues. CDR3 residues: CASSLVGGGQGEQYF. Written as DNA, the CDR3 is TGTGCCAGCAGTTTAGTGGGAGGGGGTCAGGGTGAGCAGTACTTC.

This clonotype turned up a few times. The CDR3: CASSPPNPNEKLFF. The CDR3 DNA reads as TGCGCCAGCAGCCCCCCGAACCCTAATGAAAAACTGTTTTTT. The genes are TRBV5-1 and TRBJ1-4; D is undetermined. This CDR3 spans 14 amino acids. In germline, CDR1 is SGHRS, CDR2 YFSETQ. Trimming shortened V by 4 bases and J by 3 bases, and 10 bases separated the two germline ends.

This rearrangement joins TRBV11-2 to TRBJ1-4, with D possibly being TRBD1 (6 bases). Germline lookup yields CDR1 SGHAT and CDR2 FQNNGV. The CDR3 has 14 amino acids. V dropped 3 bases and J dropped 6 bases, with 11 bases sitting between them. CDR3 in DNA: TGTGCCAGCAGCTTCGGCGCAGGGGATGAAAAACTGTTTTTT. This sequence encodes CASSFGAGDEKLFF.

This clonotype was picked up one time. The rearrangement links TRBV4-1 to TRBJ2-2; 13 nucleotides line up with TRBD2. V was pared by 4 bases and J by 4 bases, with 15 bases of the junction left unmatched. CDR1 and CDR2 (germline): MGHRA, YSYEKL. The CDR3 is 20 amino acids. The CDR3 sequence: CASSRGQGLAGWRGTGELFF. The DNA of the CDR3 is TGCGCCAGCAGCCGTGGACAGGGACTAGCGGGGTGGCGGGGCACCGGGGAGCTGTTTTTT.

This clonotype appeared a few times. This sequence may be a read error, since a much larger clone differs from it by one base. The chain is built from TRBV28 and TRBJ2-7; 9 bases fit TRBD1. CDR3 length: 12 amino acids. V lost 10 bases and J lost 3; bases outside the gene matches: 4. CDR1 is MDHEN, CDR2 SYDVKM, per germline. The CDR3 is CATGTGCYEQYF. As DNA, the CDR3 is TGTGCCACCGGGACAGGGTGCTACGAGCAGTACTTC.

The V gene is TRBV7-2, the J gene TRBJ1-4; D remains unclear. The CDR3 is 14 amino acids. Germline CDR1 is SGHTA and CDR2 is FQGNSA. V was pared by 4 bases and J by 4 bases, with 10 bases between. The CDR3: CASSSKGRNEKLFF. The CDR3 DNA follows: TGTGCCAGCAGCTCAAAAGGGCGTAATGAAAAACTGTTTTTT.

In its sample, this clonotype was seen a few times. The genes are TRBV10-2 and TRBJ1-5, with unresolved D. The CDR3 has 13 residues. Germline V gene lookup returns CDR1 WSHSY and CDR2 SAAADI. Trimming left V 2 bases short and J 3 bases short, with 5 bases between. CDR3 coding DNA: TGCGCCAGCAGTGAGAATACCAATCAGCCCCAGCATTTT. This translates into CASSENTNQPQHF.

About this clonotype itself: A read error is possible here, since a much larger clone lies one base away. This chain connects TRBV29-1 to TRBJ1-2; D possibly corresponds to TRBD1 (6 bases). Germline values: CDR1 SQVTM, CDR2 ANQGSEA. The CDR3 runs to 14 residues. For the CDR3, the DNA is TGCGGCGCAGAAACAGGGTGGAGTAACTATGGCTACACCTTC. This codes for CGAETGWSNYGYTF.

J is TRBJ2-5 and V is TRBV11-1; D unclear. The CDR3 has 15 amino acids. Germline CDR1 is SGHAT and CDR2 is FQDESV (reference sequence). Trimming left V 4 bases short and J 1 base short, with 13 bases between. Written as DNA, the CDR3 is TGTGCCAGCAGCTCGGTCCTCCTCGCCCAAGAGACCCAGTACTTC. This codes for CASSSVLLAQETQYF.

The chain joins TRBV2 to TRBJ1-2, with D uncertain. Germline V lookup: CDR1 SNHLY, CDR2 FYNNEI. V shed 4 bases and J shed 8 bases, with 14 bases lying between them. The CDR3 is 13 residues long. In DNA form, the CDR3 reads TGTGCCAGCAGTGCCTTCGTCGGTGCAGGCTACACCTTC. Its protein product is CASSAFVGAGYTF.

This clonotype has at least ten counts. This chain links TRBV10-3 with TRBJ2-7; 8 nucleotides match TRBD2. The length of the CDR3 is 16 residues. V trimming: 3 bases; J trimming: 1 base; junction bases outside the gene matches: 8. The germline V gene has CDR1 ENHRY and CDR2 SYGVKD. The CDR3: CAISDTGTSISYEQYF. The CDR3 nucleotides read TGTGCCATCAGTGATACCGGGACTAGTATATCCTACGAGCAGTACTTC.

The chain combines TRBV20-1 with TRBJ1-5, with D possibly TRBD1 on 6 matching bases. Trimming left V 5 bases short and J 1 base short, with 27 bases between. The CDR3 is 19 residues long. CDR1 is DFQATT and CDR2 is SNEGSKA in the germline V gene (reference sequence). CDR3 loop: CSAPALTPGAGMSNQPQHF. The CDR3 DNA follows: TGCAGTGCTCCCGCCCTTACTCCAGGGGCAGGTATGAGCAATCAGCCCCAGCATTTT.

This clonotype was observed a few times. CDR3 amino acids: CASSPGPGAGVYEQYF. CDR3 nucleotides: TGTGCCAGCAGCCCAGGGCCCGGGGCAGGGGTCTACGAGCAGTACTTC. This rearrangement joins TRBV13 to TRBJ2-7, with D perhaps matching TRBD1 (6 bases). This CDR3 comprises 16 residues. Deletions cut 5 bases from V and 3 bases from J, with 20 bases between. The germline CDR1 and CDR2 sequences are PRHDT and FYEKMQ (reference sequence). Combining the CDR3 with reference TRBV13 and TRBJ2-7 gives the whole variable domain AAGVIQSPRHLIKEKRETATLKCYPIPRHDTVYWYQQGPGQDPQFLISFYEKMQSDKGSIPDRFSAQQFSDYHSELNMSSLELGDSALYFCASSPGPGAGVYEQYFGPGTRLTVT.

This sequence joins TRBV19 and TRBJ2-1; the match to TRBD1 covers 7 bases. With V trimmed by 4 bases and J by 7 bases, 7 bases remained unmatched. The CDR3 is 14 residues long. Germline CDR1 LNHDA, CDR2 SQIVND (reference sequence). The CDR3 DNA follows: TGTGCCAGTAGTACCCCGGGGACAGATAATGAGCAGTTCTTC. Its protein is CASSTPGTDNEQFF.

This clonotype was observed a few times. The genes are TRBV6-5 and TRBJ2-7; 7 nucleotides match TRBD1. J gave up 3 bases and V 5 bases, and 10 bases lay outside the gene matches. This CDR3 comprises 15 residues. The germline gives CDR1 MNHEY, CDR2 SVGAGI. CDR3 bases: TGTGCCAGCAGTCCCCAATACAGGGGAATCTACGAGCAGTACTTC. This translates into CASSPQYRGIYEQYF.

This clonotype was detected only a few times. The chain couples TRBV5-6 to TRBJ2-1, with 12 positions matching TRBD2. This CDR3 has 15 amino acids. Unmatched junction bases numbered 6, after V lost 4 bases and J lost 7 bases. The germline gives CDR1 SGHDT, CDR2 YYEEEE. The CDR3 bases are TGTGCCAGCAGCCTGTCTAGCGGGGGGGGAAATGAGCAGTTCTTC. This codes for CASSLSSGGGNEQFF.